This T cell receptor (beta chain) is from a study of shared clonotypes between healthy human individuals. The table came from immunoSEQ multiplex PCR; TCRdb's copy has only in-frame clones and leaves some out. The data contain about 2,500,000 clones, 85% to 95% of them singletons. Of note for this clone: At one end the junction does not follow the germline gene, possibly because of a read error.

The source is a young man in good health. The material sequenced was naive CD4+ T cells sorted from blood. Specified subset: CD45RA+ positively selected.

The CDR3 loop is CASSTGGRRNAEAFF. As DNA, the CDR3 is TGTGCCAGCAGCACCGGGGGACGGAGGAACGCTGAAGCTTTCTTT. The V and J genes are TRBV5-5 and TRBJ1-1, with D tentatively TRBD1 (5 bases). The CDR3 is 15 residues long. Germline CDR1 SGHKS, CDR2 YYEKEE (reference sequence).